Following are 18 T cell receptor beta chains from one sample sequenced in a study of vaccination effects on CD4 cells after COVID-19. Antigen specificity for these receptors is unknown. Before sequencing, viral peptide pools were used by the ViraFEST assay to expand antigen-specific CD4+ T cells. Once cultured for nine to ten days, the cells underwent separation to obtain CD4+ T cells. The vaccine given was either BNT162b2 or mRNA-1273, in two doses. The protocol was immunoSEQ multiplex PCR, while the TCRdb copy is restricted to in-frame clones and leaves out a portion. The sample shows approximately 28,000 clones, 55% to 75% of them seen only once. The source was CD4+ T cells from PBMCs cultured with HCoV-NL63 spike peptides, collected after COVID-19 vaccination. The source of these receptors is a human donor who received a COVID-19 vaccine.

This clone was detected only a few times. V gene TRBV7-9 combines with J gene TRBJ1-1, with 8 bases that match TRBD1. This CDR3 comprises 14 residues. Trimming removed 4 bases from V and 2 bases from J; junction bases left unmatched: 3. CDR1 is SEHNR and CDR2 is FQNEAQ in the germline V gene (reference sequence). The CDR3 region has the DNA TGTGCCAGCAGCTCGGGACAGGCAAACACTGAAGCTTTCTTT. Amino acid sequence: CASSSGQANTEAFF. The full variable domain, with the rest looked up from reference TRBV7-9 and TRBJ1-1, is DTGVSQNPRHKITKRGQNVTFRCDPISEHNRLYWYRQTLGQGPEFLTYFQNEAQLEKSRLLSDRFSAERPKGSFSTLEIQRTEQGDSAMYLCASSSGQANTEAFFGQGTRLTVV.

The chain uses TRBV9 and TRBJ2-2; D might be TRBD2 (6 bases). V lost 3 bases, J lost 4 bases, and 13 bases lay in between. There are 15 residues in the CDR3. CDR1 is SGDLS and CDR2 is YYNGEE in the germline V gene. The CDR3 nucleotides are TGTGCCAGCAGCGCGAGACTAGTTGGCACCGGGGAGCTGTTTTTT. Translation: CASSARLVGTGELFF.

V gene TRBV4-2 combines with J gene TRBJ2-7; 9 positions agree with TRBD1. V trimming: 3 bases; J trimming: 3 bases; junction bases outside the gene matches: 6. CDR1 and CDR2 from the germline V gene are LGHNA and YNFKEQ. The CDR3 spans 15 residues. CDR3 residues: CASSHSRDRDYEQYF. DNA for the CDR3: TGTGCCAGCAGCCACTCCCGGGACAGGGACTACGAGCAGTACTTC.

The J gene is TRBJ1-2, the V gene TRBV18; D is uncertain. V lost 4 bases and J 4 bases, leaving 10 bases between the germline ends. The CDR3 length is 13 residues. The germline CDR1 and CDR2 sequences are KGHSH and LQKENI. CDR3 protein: CASSQPDGYGYTF. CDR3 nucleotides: TGTGCCAGCTCACAACCGGACGGCTATGGCTACACCTTC.

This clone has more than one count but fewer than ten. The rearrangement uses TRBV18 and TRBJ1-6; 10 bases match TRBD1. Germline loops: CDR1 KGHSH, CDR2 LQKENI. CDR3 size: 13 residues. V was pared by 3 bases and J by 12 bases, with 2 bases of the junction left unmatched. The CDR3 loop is CASSPDRGEPLHF. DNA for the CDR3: TGTGCCAGCTCACCGGACAGGGGGGAACCCCTCCACTTT.

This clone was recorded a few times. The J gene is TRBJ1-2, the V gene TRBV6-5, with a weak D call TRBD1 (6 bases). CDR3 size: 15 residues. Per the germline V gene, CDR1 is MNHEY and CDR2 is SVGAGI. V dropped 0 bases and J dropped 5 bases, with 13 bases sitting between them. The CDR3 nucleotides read TGTGCCAGCAGTTACTCCGGCAGGGGAGGTTATGGCTACACCTTC. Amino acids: CASSYSGRGGYGYTF.

The DNA for the CDR3 is TGTGCCAGCAGCAAAGTCCCCTCGCTAGCGGGAGTTTTGGGGAACACCGGGGAGCTGTTTTTT. It is translated as CASSKVPSLAGVLGNTGELFF. The chain combines TRBV21-1 with TRBJ2-2; TRBD2 was called by the table and not checked on the DNA. TRBV21-1 is classified as a pseudogene. The CDR3 contains 21 residues.

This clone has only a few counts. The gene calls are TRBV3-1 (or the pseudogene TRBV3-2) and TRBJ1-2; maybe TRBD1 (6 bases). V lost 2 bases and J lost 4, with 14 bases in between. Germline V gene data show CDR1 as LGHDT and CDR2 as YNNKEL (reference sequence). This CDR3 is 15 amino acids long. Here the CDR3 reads CASSQLDRPGYGYTF. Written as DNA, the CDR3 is TGTGCCAGCAGCCAACTCGACAGGCCGGGCTATGGCTACACCTTC.

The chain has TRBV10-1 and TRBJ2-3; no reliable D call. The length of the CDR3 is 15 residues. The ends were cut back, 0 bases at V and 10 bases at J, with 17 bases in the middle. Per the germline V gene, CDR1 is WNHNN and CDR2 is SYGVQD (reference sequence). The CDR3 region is CASSESRAGSEAQYF. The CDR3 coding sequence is TGCGCCAGCAGTGAGTCAAGGGCAGGATCGGAAGCGCAGTATTTT.

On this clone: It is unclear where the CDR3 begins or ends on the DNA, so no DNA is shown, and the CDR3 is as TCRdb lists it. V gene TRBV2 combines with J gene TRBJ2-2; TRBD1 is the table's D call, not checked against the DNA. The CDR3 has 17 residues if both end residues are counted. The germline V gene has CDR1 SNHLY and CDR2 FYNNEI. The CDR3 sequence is CASILDRGIRDTGELFF.

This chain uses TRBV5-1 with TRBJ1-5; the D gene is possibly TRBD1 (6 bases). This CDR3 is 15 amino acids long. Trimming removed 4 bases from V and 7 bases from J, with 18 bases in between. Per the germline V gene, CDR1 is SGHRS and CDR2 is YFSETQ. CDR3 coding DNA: TGCGCCAGCAGCGAGGGGGACGCCTCGACACAGCCCCAGCATTTT. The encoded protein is CASSEGDASTQPQHF.

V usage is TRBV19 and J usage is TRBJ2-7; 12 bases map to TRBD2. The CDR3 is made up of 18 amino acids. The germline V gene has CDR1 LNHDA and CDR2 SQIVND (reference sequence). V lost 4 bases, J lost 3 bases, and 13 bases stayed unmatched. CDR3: CASSTLILGLAGHYEQYF. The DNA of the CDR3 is TGTGCCAGTAGTACCCTAATTCTAGGACTAGCGGGGCACTACGAGCAGTACTTC.

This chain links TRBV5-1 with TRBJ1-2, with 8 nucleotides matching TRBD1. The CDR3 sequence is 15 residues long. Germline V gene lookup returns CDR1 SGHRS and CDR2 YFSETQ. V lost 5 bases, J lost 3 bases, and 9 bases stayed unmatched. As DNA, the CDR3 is TGCGCCAGCAGACCCACCAGGGGGCTCGACTATGGCTACACCTTC. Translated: CASRPTRGLDYGYTF.

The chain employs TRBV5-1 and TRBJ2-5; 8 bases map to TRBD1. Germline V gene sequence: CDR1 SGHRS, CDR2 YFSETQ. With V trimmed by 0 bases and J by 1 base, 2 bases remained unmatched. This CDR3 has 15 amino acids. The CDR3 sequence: CASSLGTGFQETQYF. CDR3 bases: TGCGCCAGCAGCTTGGGGACAGGGTTCCAAGAGACCCAGTACTTC.

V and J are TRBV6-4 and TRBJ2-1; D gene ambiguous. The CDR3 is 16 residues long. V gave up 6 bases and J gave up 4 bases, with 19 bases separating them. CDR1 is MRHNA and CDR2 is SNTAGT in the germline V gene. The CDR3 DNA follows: TGTGCCAGCAGCCCACAGTGGATGGAAGGGTACAATGAGCAGTTCTTC. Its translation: CASSPQWMEGYNEQFF.

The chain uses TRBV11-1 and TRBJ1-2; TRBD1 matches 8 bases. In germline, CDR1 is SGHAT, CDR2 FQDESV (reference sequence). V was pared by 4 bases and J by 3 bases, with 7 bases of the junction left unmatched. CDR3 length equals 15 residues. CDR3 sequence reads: CASSYNGQGDYGYTF. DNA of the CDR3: TGTGCCAGCAGCTACAACGGACAGGGCGACTATGGCTACACCTTC.

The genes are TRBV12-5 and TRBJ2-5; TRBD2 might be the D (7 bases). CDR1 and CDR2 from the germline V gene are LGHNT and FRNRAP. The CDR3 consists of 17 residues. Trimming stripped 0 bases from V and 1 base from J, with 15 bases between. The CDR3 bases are TGTGCTAGTGGTTTGGTACTTAGGGGGGGGGCCCAAGAGACCCAGTACTTC. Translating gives CASGLVLRGGAQETQYF.

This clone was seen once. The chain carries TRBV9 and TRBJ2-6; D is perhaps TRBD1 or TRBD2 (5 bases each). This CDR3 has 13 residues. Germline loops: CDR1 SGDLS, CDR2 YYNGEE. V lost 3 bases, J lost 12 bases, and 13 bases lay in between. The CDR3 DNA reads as TGTGCCAGCAGCGACGGGACCCCGCCCGTCCTGACTTTC. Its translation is CASSDGTPPVLTF.